The 5 T cell receptor beta chains presented below share a single source sample, sequenced in a study of blood T cells in healthy people across ages. A J-beta primer mix and a sample-barcoded 5' primer were used in a second PCR of about 7 to 12 cycles. MiXCR was run by TCRdb on the 5' RACE reads, yielding one entry per CDR3 protein. This table has about 680,000 distinct CDR3 sequences, approximately 50% appearing once. Input material: blood. These TCRs come from a woman aged 60-70 years in good health.

This clonotype was found a few times. CDR3 coding DNA: TGTGCCAGCAGCTTAGGGGACAACCGTATCTATGGCTACACCTTC. Amino acid sequence: CASSLGDNRIYGYTF. The chain joins TRBV7-9 to TRBJ1-2; D might be TRBD1 (6 bases). The CDR3 contains 15 residues. CDR1 and CDR2 from the germline V gene are SEHNR and FQNEAQ (reference sequence). Trimming took 1 base from V and 4 from J, leaving 13 bases between them.

The J gene is TRBJ2-7, the V gene TRBV7-3, with a tentative D call TRBD2 (6 bases). The V gene's germline CDR1 is SGHTA and CDR2 FQGTGA. The CDR3 extends over 13 amino acids. V gave up 5 bases and J gave up 4 bases, with 12 bases separating them. CDR3 coding DNA: TGTGCCAGCAGCCTCCAAGCGGGTTACGAGCAGTACTTC. Translation gives CASSLQAGYEQYF. The full variable domain, with the rest looked up from reference TRBV7-3 and TRBJ2-7, is GAGVSQTPSNKVTEKGKYVELRCDPISGHTALYWYRQSLGQGPEFLIYFQGTGAADDSGLPNDRFFAVRPEGSVSTLKIQRTERGDSAVYLCASSLQAGYEQYFGPGTRLTVT.

The J gene is TRBJ2-7, the V gene TRBV3-1, with TRBD2 identical over 8 bases. With V trimmed by 3 bases and J by 5 bases, 9 bases remained unmatched. From germline, CDR1 is LGHDT and CDR2 YNNKEL (reference sequence). CDR3 length: 15 amino acids. Here the CDR3 reads CASSHSGLATHEQYF. The CDR3 DNA follows: TGTGCCAGCAGCCATTCAGGACTAGCTACCCACGAGCAGTACTTC.

J is TRBJ1-1 and V is TRBV14; D unclear. CDR1 and CDR2 from the germline V gene are SGHDN and FVKESK. V was shortened by 3 bases and J by 3 bases, with 8 bases between the two germline ends. This CDR3 region has 13 residues. The CDR3 coding sequence is TGTGCCAGCAGCCACGGGTTGGACACTGAAGCTTTCTTT. Its protein is CASSHGLDTEAFF.

The chain recombines TRBV20-1 with TRBJ2-1; no clear D gene. This CDR3 region has 15 residues. Trimming shortened V by 3 bases and J by 3 bases, and 15 bases separated the two germline ends. CDR1 is DFQATT, CDR2 SNEGSKA, per germline (reference sequence). The CDR3 region is CSARVLDRSYNEQFF. CDR3 DNA: TGCAGTGCTAGGGTCCTGGACCGGAGCTACAATGAGCAGTTCTTC.